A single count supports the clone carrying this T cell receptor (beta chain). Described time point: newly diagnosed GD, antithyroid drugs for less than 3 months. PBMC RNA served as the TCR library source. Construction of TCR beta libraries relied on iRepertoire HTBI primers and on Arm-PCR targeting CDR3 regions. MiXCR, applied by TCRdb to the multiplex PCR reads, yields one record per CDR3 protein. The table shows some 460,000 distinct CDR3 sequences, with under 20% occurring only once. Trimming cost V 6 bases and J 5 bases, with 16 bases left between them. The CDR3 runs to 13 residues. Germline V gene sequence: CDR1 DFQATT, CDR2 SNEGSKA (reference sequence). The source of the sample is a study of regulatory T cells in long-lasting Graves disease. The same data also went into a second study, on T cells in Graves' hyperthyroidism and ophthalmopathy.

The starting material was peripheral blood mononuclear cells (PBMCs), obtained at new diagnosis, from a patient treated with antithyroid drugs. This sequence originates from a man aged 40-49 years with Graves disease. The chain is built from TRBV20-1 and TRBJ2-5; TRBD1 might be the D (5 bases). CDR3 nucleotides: TGCAGTGCAACCCTGACACAGGCGGAGACCCAGTACTTC. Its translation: CSATLTQAETQYF.